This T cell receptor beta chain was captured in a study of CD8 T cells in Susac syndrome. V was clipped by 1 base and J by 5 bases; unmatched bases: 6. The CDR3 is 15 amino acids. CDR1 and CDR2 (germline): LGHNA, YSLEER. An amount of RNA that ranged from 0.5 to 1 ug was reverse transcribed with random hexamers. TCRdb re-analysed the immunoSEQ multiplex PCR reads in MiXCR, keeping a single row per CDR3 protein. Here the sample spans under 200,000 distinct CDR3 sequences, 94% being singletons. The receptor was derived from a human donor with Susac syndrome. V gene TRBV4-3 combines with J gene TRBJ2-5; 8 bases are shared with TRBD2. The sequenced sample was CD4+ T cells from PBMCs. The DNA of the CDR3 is TGCGCCAGCAGCCAAGTCGGGGGGGGCGGGGAGACCCAGTACTTC. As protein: CASSQVGGGGETQYF.